These T cell receptor beta chains were read from a single sample in a study of blood T cell repertoires in COVID-19. The repertoire was sequenced with immunoSEQ multiplex PCR; TCRdb's copy has only in-frame clones and lacks some. The sample comprises around 32,000 clones, approximately 93% of which are singletons, and approximately 0.9% rests with the top ten. What was sequenced was peripheral blood. All receptors derive from a male donor with active COVID-19. Both conserved end residues are part of each CDR3. D genes are given only for firm matches. Clone sizes are given selectively: once, few, many, or a class where the clone is expanded.

v_call	j_call	cdr3_length	clone_size	d_call	cdr3_nt	cdr3_aa
TRBV5-1	TRBJ1-1	16	-	-	TGCGCCAGCAGCTTGGTGGCCCGCTCTAGCGCCACTGAAGCTTTCTTT	CASSLVARSSATEAFF
TRBV9	TRBJ1-2	15	-	-	TGTGCCAGCAGCGTAGGTGGTTTGGGGGCAGGTGGCTACACCTTC	CASSVGGLGAGGYTF
TRBV5-5	TRBJ1-4	16	-	TRBD1	TGTGCCAGCAGCGGGAGGGTGACAGGGGGCGGTGAAAAACTGTTTTTT	CASSGRVTGGGEKLFF
TRBV10-3	TRBJ2-5	15	-	TRBD2	TGTGCCATCAGTGAGTCGTCTGCGGGGGAAGAGACCCAGTACTTC	CAISESSAGEETQYF
TRBV18	TRBJ1-5	16	-	-	TGTGCCAGCTCACCATCGGGCAGGGCTGTAAATCAGCCCCAGCATTTT	CASSPSGRAVNQPQHF
TRBV20-1	TRBJ1-2	11	-	-	TGCAGTGCTAGGGCGGACTATGGCTACACCTTC	CSARADYGYTF
TRBV3-1/TRBV3-2	TRBJ2-1	16	-	TRBD2	TGTGCCAGCAGCCAAGGTCTGGCGGGGGGGCGCAATGAGCAGTTCTTC	CASSQGLAGGRNEQFF
TRBV5-4	TRBJ1-2	14	-	TRBD1	TGTGCCAGCAGCCAGACAGGGTTAGGCTATGGCTACACCTTC	CASSQTGLGYGYTF
TRBV2	TRBJ1-5	14	-	-	TGTGCCAGCAGCCGGACATCCGGCAATCAGCCCCAGCATTTT	CASSRTSGNQPQHF
TRBV2	TRBJ2-7	14	-	TRBD2	TGTGCCAGCAGTGGCGGGGGAAGATCGGGAGAGCAGTACTTC	CASSGGGRSGEQYF
TRBV7-3	TRBJ2-2	16	-	TRBD1	TGTGCCAGCAGCTTGGCTGGGACAGGGAACACCGGGGAGCTGTTTTTT	CASSLAGTGNTGELFF
TRBV6-6	TRBJ1-5	15	-	TRBD1	TGTGCCAGCAGTCAATTGACAGGGGGCAATCAGCCCCAGCATTTT	CASSQLTGGNQPQHF
TRBV7-2	TRBJ2-4	16	few	TRBD1	TGTGCCAGCAGCCAGGGGGAACTACTAGCCAAAAACATTCAGTACTTC	CASSQGELLAKNIQYF
TRBV5-1	TRBJ2-3	16	-	TRBD2	TGCGCCAGCAGCTGGGGACTAGTAGGAGCCACAGATACGCAGTATTTT	CASSWGLVGATDTQYF
TRBV27	TRBJ2-7	14	-	TRBD2	TGTGCCTCGACTAGCGGGGGGGCGGTCTACGAGCAGTACTTC	CASTSGGAVYEQYF
TRBV5-1	TRBJ2-5	18	-	TRBD2	TGCGCCAGCAGCTTGACCCCGCTACGAGCGGGGGGCCAGGGGACCCAGTACTTC	CASSLTPLRAGGQGTQYF
TRBV10-2	TRBJ1-2	13	-	-	TGCGCCAGCAGCGAGTCGTCGGGTTATGGCTACACCTTC	CASSESSGYGYTF
TRBV6-4	TRBJ1-1	13	-	-	TGTGCCAGCAGTGAACACCCGAACACTGAAGCTTTCTTT	CASSEHPNTEAFF
TRBV4-3	TRBJ2-7	17	-	TRBD2	TGCGCCAGCAGCCCCTATCTAGCGGGGATAGACTCCTACGAGCAGTACTTC	CASSPYLAGIDSYEQYF
TRBV3-1/TRBV3-2	TRBJ2-1	16	-	TRBD2	TGTGCCAGCAGCCAAGATGACGGCGGGGGGGCCCATGAGCAGTTCTTC	CASSQDDGGGAHEQFF
TRBV9	TRBJ1-2	15	once	-	TGTGCCAGCAGCGTAGAAGGCTTAGCCCCGTATGGCTACACCTTC	CASSVEGLAPYGYTF
TRBV12-5	TRBJ2-7	14	-	TRBD1	TGTGCTAGTGGTTCGGGACAGACAGCCTACGAGCAGTACTTC	CASGSGQTAYEQYF
TRBV14	TRBJ1-4	12	-	-	TGTGCCAGCAGCTCAGCTGGAGGGAAACTGTTTTTT	CASSSAGGKLFF
TRBV9	TRBJ2-5	14	-	-	TGTGCCAGCAGCGTAAATCCCGAGCGGGAGACCCAGTACTTC	CASSVNPERETQYF